A selection of T cell receptor beta chains follows, all from one sample in a study of OX40 agonist ivuxolimab in advanced cancers. The assay was immunoSEQ multiplex PCR, and TCRdb's table has in-frame clones only and misses some. The table has 45,000 to 70,000 clones, around 89% seen once; the top ten hold 1.1% to 1.5%. The sample in question was CD4+ or CD8+ T cells sorted from blood, obtained in a trial of the OX40 agonist ivuxolimab. These receptors were collected from an adult with an advanced solid tumor such as melanoma, head and neck, liver or kidney cancer. The CDR3 runs from the conserved cysteine through the conserved F or W. A D gene is named only where the DNA matches it firmly. A clone size is listed for some rows: how often the clone was seen (once, few, many), or a class if it is expanded.

TRBV6-1,TRBJ2-1,NA,NA,TGTGCCAGCAGGAGACGGGGGCCCTACAATGAGCAGTTCTTC,CASRRRGPYNEQFF
TRBV10-3,TRBJ2-1,NA,TRBD2,TGTGCCACCGCGACTAGCGGGGGGCTCTCCTACAATGAGCAGTTCTTC,CATATSGGLSYNEQFF
TRBV11-3,TRBJ1-5,NA,NA,TGTGCCAGCAGCTTAGATTACCTTGGGGGGGCATATCAGCCCCAGCATTTT,CASSLDYLGGAYQPQHF
TRBV2,TRBJ2-5,NA,NA,TGTGCCAGCACAGGGGCTTCAGAGACCCAGTACTTC,CASTGASETQYF
TRBV6-1,TRBJ1-2,NA,TRBD1,TGTGCCAGCAGTGCCTATGCGATTAAGACAGGGTTCAACTATGGCTACACCTTC,CASSAYAIKTGFNYGYTF
TRBV11-2,TRBJ2-7,once,NA,TGTGCCAGCACCAGGATGGGGGAAGGTGTAGAGCAGTACTTC,CASTRMGEGVEQYF
TRBV19,TRBJ1-5,NA,NA,TGTGCCAGTAGTCCCAGAGGGGGGGACAATCAGCCCCAGCATTTT,CASSPRGGDNQPQHF
TRBV27,TRBJ1-4,NA,NA,TGTGCCACCGGGCGGGTAGCAACTAATGAAAAACTGTTTTTT,CATGRVATNEKLFF
TRBV5-1,TRBJ2-3,NA,NA,TGCGCCAGCAGCATCGAAGGAGGGGGCACAGATACGCAGTATTTT,CASSIEGGGTDTQYF
TRBV9,TRBJ2-1,NA,NA,TGTGCCAGCAGCCCCCTGGCCTGGGACGGGGGTAGCTCCTACAATGAGCAGTTCTTC,CASSPLAWDGGSSYNEQFF
TRBV5-6,TRBJ1-3,NA,NA,TGTGCCAGCAGCTGGGGGTTTGAGAGAGGAAACACCATATATTTT,CASSWGFERGNTIYF
TRBV28,TRBJ2-3,NA,NA,TGTGCCAGCAGTTATAAGGATACGCAGTATTTT,CASSYKDTQYF
TRBV14,TRBJ2-2,NA,NA,TGTGCCAGCAGCCAAGATCGGGTTGGACCCGGGGAGCTGTTTTTT,CASSQDRVGPGELFF
TRBV11-2,TRBJ2-3,few,TRBD2,TGTGCCAGCACATTCTCCGGGGGGGATACGCAGTATTTT,CASTFSGGDTQYF
TRBV11-1,TRBJ2-2,NA,NA,TGTGCCAGCAGCCAAGACAGGATTACCGGGGAGCTGTTTTTT,CASSQDRITGELFF
TRBV18,TRBJ2-7,NA,TRBD1,TGTGCCAGCTCGATCGGACAGGGCTACGAGCAGTACTTC,CASSIGQGYEQYF
TRBV5-5,TRBJ2-3,NA,TRBD2,TGTGCCAGCAGCTCCCCTAGACTAGCGGGGGAAGATACGCAGTATTTT,CASSSPRLAGEDTQYF
TRBV7-8,TRBJ1-1,NA,TRBD1,TGTGCCAGCAGCTTAACCCGGGGACAGGGACGGGCTTTCTTT,CASSLTRGQGRAFF
TRBV19,TRBJ2-1,NA,TRBD2,TGTGCCAGTAGTCTGGGGACTAGCGGGCGCTCCTACAATGAGCAGTTCTTC,CASSLGTSGRSYNEQFF
TRBV7-8,TRBJ1-4,NA,NA,TGTGCCAGCAGCTCCCGGGCCTTCCCTGACCTTAAACTGTTTTTT,CASSSRAFPDLKLFF
TRBV18,TRBJ1-3,NA,NA,TGTGCCAGCTCACCACAAGTCGGAAACACCATATATTTT,CASSPQVGNTIYF
TRBV7-3,TRBJ2-5,NA,TRBD2,TGTGCCAGCAGCCCCCAGGGGCGGGGGGGCCGGGAGACCCAGTACTTC,CASSPQGRGGRETQYF
TRBV10-3,TRBJ1-3,NA,NA,TGTGCCATCAGTGGCACGGGGGGGCAGACTGGAAACACCATATATTTT,CAISGTGGQTGNTIYF
TRBV4-1,TRBJ1-2,NA,NA,TGCGCCAGCAGCCAGTTCAACTCCCCGGGCCCCGGCCCGTATGGCTACACCTTC,CASSQFNSPGPGPYGYTF
TRBV10-3,TRBJ2-2,NA,TRBD2,TGTGCCATCACCCCCGGGACTAGCGGGGGGAACACCGGGGAGCTGTTTTTT,CAITPGTSGGNTGELFF
TRBV6-4,TRBJ1-2,NA,NA,TGTGCCAGCACCCTCACAGCCAACTATGGCTACACCTTC,CASTLTANYGYTF